This T cell receptor beta chain was identified in a study of regulatory and conventional T cells in RAG deficiency. Overall study results and limits: Omenn patients showed >80% Treg-Tconv overlap and shorter CDR3 lengths.

This CDR3 region has 13 residues. The germline gives CDR1 MNHNY, CDR2 SVGAGI (reference sequence). The V and J ends lost 7 bases and 5 bases respectively, with 14 bases between them. Profiling relied on immunoSEQ multiplex PCR, and the TCRdb table lists in-frame clones only, not all of them. The table lists some 30,000 clones, 70% to 90% of them singletons, with approximately 5.1% in the top ten. As to this clone: Its antigen is not known.

Another study also made use of these data, one on regulatory T cells. From that study: The PCR used 52 TRBV and 13 TRBJ primers.

The V gene is TRBV6-6, the J gene TRBJ1-1; D is possibly TRBD1 (5 bases). Sequencing was carried out using CD8+ T cells sorted from blood. The receptor was isolated from a human donor in good health. CDR3 coding DNA: TGTGCCAGCACAGGGAGGAGGGATACTGAAGCTTTCTTT. Translating it yields CASTGRRDTEAFF.